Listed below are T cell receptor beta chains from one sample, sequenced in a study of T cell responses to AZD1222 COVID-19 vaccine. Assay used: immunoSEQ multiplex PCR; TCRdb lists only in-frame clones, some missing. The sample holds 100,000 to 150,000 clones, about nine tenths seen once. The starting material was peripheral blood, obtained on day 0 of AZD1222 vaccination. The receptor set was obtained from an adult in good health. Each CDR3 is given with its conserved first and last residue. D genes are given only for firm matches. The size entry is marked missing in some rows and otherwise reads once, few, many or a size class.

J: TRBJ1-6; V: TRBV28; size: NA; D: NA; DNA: TGTGCCAGCGGGTACAAATATAATTCACCCCTCCACTTT; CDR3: CASGYKYNSPLHF
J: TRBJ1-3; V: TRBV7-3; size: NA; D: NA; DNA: TGTGCCAGCAGCTTCCAGTATTGGTGGGGGTTCCCTGGAAACACCATATATTTT; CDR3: CASSFQYWWGFPGNTIYF
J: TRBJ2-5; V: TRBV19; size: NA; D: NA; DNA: TGTGCCAGTAGTCGACACAATTTCCAAGAGACCCAGTACTTC; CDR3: CASSRHNFQETQYF
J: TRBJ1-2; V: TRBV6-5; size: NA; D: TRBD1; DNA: TGTGCCAGCACCTCCGGGACAGGGAGCGGCTACACCTTC; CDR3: CASTSGTGSGYTF
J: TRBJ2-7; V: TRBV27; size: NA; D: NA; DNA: TGTGCCAGCAGTTTAGCAGGGAACGCCCTCTACGAGCAGTACTTC; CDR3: CASSLAGNALYEQYF
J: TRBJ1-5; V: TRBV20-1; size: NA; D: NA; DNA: TGCAGTGCTAGTAGGCTGAGGGCCAATCAGCCCCAGCATTTT; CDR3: CSASRLRANQPQHF
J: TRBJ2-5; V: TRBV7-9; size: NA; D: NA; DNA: TGTGCCAGCAGCTTAGCCTCGTACCAAGAGACCCAGTACTTC; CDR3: CASSLASYQETQYF
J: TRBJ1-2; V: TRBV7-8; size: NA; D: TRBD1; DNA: TGTGCCAGCAGCTCCGGGACAGCTTTCTATGGCTACACCTTC; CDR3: CASSSGTAFYGYTF
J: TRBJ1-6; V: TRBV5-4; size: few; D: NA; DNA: TGTGCCAGCAGCTTGGGGGCAGGGAATAATTCACCCCTCCACTTT; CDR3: CASSLGAGNNSPLHF
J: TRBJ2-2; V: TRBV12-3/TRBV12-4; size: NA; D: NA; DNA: TGTGCCAGCAGGGGTAACGGGGAGCTGTTTTTT; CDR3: CASRGNGELFF
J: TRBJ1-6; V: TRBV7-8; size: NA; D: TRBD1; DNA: TGTGCCAGCAGCTTAGTAGGGACAGGGACCTCACCCCTCCACTTT; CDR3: CASSLVGTGTSPLHF
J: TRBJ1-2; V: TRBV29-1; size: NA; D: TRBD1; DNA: TGCAGCGTTGACCGGGACAGACGTGCGGAATATGGCTACACCTTC; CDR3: CSVDRDRRAEYGYTF
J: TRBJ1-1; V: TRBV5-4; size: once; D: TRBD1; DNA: TGTGCCAGCAGGGGACAGGCCTCTGAAGCTTTCTTT; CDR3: CASRGQASEAFF
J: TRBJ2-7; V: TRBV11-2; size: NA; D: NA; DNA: TGTGCCAGCAGCATCGGAGGGGCTGGTCACTTC; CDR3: CASSIGGAGHF
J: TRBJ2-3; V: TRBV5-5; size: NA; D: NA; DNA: TGTGCCAGCAGCTTGGTGGGAAGCACAGATACGCAGTATTTT; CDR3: CASSLVGSTDTQYF
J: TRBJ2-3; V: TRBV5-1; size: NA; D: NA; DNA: TGCGCCAGCAGCTTATCCGGGACCCCCGGGGCAGATACGCAGTATTTT; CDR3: CASSLSGTPGADTQYF
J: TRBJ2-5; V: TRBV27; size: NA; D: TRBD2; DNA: TGTGCCAGCCTCTCCCGGGGTGCTAGCGGCCCAGAGACCCAGTACTTC; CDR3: CASLSRGASGPETQYF
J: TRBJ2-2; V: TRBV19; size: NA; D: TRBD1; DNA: TGTGCCAGTAGTATGCCAGGGGGCGTCACCGGGGAGCTGTTTTTT; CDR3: CASSMPGGVTGELFF
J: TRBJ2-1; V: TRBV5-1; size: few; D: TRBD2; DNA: TGCGCCAGCAGCTCATACTTTAGCGGGGAATCCTACAATGAGCAGTTCTTC; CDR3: CASSSYFSGESYNEQFF
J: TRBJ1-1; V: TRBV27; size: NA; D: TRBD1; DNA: TGTGCCAGCAGTACCTGGACAGGGAAGTCCACTGAAGCTTTCTTT; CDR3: CASSTWTGKSTEAFF
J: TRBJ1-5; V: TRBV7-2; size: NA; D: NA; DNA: TGTGCCAGCAGCTTAGCCGCAGGCGGGAGTCAGCCCCAGCATTTT; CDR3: CASSLAAGGSQPQHF
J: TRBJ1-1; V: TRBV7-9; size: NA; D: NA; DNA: TGTGCCAGCAGCTTAATCGCTGGGGGCGAAGCTTTCTTT; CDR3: CASSLIAGGEAFF